Listed below are T cell receptor beta chains from one sample, sequenced in a study of beta chain features in type 1 diabetes. Using immunoSEQ multiplex PCR, the repertoire was profiled, and TCRdb retains in-frame clones only, with some absent. In the table there are 810,000 or so clones, roughly 16% of which are singletons. Sequenced input: naive CD4+ T cells from blood. These receptors all stem from a woman under 30 in good health. Each CDR3 is given without its conserved first and last residue. The order of the fields is J gene, V gene, CDR3 protein.

j_call: TRBJ2-7
v_call: TRBV13
cdr3_aa: ASSSGHRTVGYEQY

j_call: TRBJ1-5
v_call: TRBV28
cdr3_aa: ASSFGSTINQPQH

j_call: TRBJ2-3
v_call: TRBV19
cdr3_aa: ASGGLDTASTDTQY

j_call: TRBJ2-7
v_call: TRBV19
cdr3_aa: ASSIAVGGAHSYEQY

j_call: TRBJ1-5
v_call: TRBV27
cdr3_aa: ASSLRGLSNQPQH

j_call: TRBJ2-1
v_call: TRBV18
cdr3_aa: ASSPRSVEGEQF

j_call: TRBJ1-4
v_call: TRBV4-3
cdr3_aa: ASSQQAPYATNEKLF

j_call: TRBJ2-3
v_call: TRBV5-1
cdr3_aa: ASSRTGGPDTQY

j_call: TRBJ1-5
v_call: TRBV19
cdr3_aa: ASRTGQGRNQPQH

j_call: TRBJ2-5
v_call: TRBV7-2
cdr3_aa: ASSQFETQY

j_call: TRBJ2-7
v_call: TRBV7-2
cdr3_aa: ASSPGVSWHEQY